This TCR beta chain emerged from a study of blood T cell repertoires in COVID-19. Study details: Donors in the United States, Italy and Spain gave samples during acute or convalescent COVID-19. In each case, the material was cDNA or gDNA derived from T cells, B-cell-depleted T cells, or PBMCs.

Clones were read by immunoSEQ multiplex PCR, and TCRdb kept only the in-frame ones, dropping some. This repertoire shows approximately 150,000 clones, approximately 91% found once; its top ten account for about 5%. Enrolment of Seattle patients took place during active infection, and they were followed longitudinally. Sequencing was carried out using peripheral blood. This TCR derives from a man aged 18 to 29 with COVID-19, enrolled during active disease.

The chain's CDR3 is CASQVSSDQNTEAFF. The CDR3 DNA follows: TGTGCCAGCCAAGTCTCGAGCGATCAGAACACTGAAGCTTTCTTT. The V gene is TRBV6-5, the J gene TRBJ1-1, with D uncertain. V was cut by 8 bases and J by 1 base, with 17 bases left in between. Germline loops: CDR1 MNHEY, CDR2 SVGAGI. This CDR3 spans 15 amino acids.